What follows are 20 T cell receptor beta chains derived from one specimen sequenced in a study of shared clonotypes between healthy human individuals. Using immunoSEQ multiplex PCR, the repertoire was profiled, and TCRdb retains in-frame clones only, with some absent. Of fewer than 1 million clones in the sample, about 96% were seen once. CD45RO-negative, CCR7-selected cells formed the naive CD8 fraction, which excluded terminally differentiated effector memory CD45RA+ cells. Sequenced: naive CD8+ T cells sorted from blood. Source of these receptors: a man aged 25-45 years in good health.

The chain employs TRBV27 and TRBJ2-1, with D perhaps TRBD1 (5 bases). Trimming took 6 bases from V and 5 from J, leaving 23 bases between them. The germline V gene has CDR1 MNHEY and CDR2 SMNVEV (reference sequence). The CDR3 has 17 amino acids. For the CDR3, the DNA is TGTGCCAGCAGAAAACTTTCCTCCAGGGTGCAGGACAATGAGCAGTTCTTC. Translating gives CASRKLSSRVQDNEQFF.

The rearrangement links TRBV13 to TRBJ2-7, with TRBD1 matching over 7 bases. CDR1 and CDR2 (germline): PRHDT, FYEKMQ (reference sequence). The CDR3 has 12 amino acids. After removal of 1 base from V and 10 bases from J, the junction contained 4 bases not matched to a gene. CDR3 residues: CASSLAGTEQYF. CDR3 DNA sequence: TGTGCCAGCAGCTTAGCCGGGACAGAACAGTACTTC.

This clone came up once. This chain joins TRBV7-2 and TRBJ2-1, with D unresolved. Germline V gene data show CDR1 as SGHTA and CDR2 as FQGNSA. V dropped 3 bases and J dropped 8 bases, with 5 bases sitting between them. This CDR3 has 11 amino acids. CDR3 sequence: CASSFSYEQFF. In DNA form, the CDR3 reads TGTGCCAGCAGCTTTTCCTATGAGCAGTTCTTC.

As for this clone: The same CDR3 also results from other DNA sequences found in this sample. J is TRBJ2-5 and V is TRBV27; perhaps TRBD2 as D (6 bases). The V gene's germline CDR1 is MNHEY and CDR2 SMNVEV (reference sequence). There are 11 residues in the CDR3. V lost 6 bases, J lost 5 bases, and 7 bases lay in between. This chain's CDR3 is CASRRGETQYF. In DNA, the CDR3 is TGTGCCAGCAGACGGGGGGAGACCCAGTACTTC.

The chain couples TRBV27 to TRBJ2-7, with a possible D match to TRBD1 (6 bases). Trimming left V 4 bases short and J 4 bases short, with 17 bases between. The length of the CDR3 is 15 residues. The germline CDR1 and CDR2 sequences are MNHEY and SMNVEV (reference sequence). The chain's CDR3 is CASSWGTPLGYEQYF. The CDR3 DNA reads TGTGCCAGCAGTTGGGGGACACCATTGGGGTACGAGCAGTACTTC.

The gene calls are TRBV27 and TRBJ1-1; no firm D call. This CDR3 is 14 amino acids long. V lost 9 bases and J lost 3, with 17 bases in between. The V gene's germline CDR1 is MNHEY and CDR2 SMNVEV (reference sequence). CDR3 sequence (DNA): TGTGCCAGTCGCGCGGGCGAGGGCCACACTGAAGCTTTCTTT. As protein: CASRAGEGHTEAFF.

This chain connects TRBV7-2 to TRBJ2-7, with a tentative D call TRBD2 (6 bases). The length of the CDR3 is 15 residues. V dropped 3 bases and J dropped 0 bases, with 12 bases sitting between them. Germline assignment: CDR1 SGHTA and CDR2 FQGNSA. CDR3 sequence (DNA): TGTGCCAGCAGCTTCACTAGCTCCTCCTCCTACGAGCAGTACTTC. It translates to CASSFTSSSSYEQYF.

The gene calls are TRBV14 and TRBJ1-1; the D is unclear. Trimming took off 4 bases at V and 6 bases at J, with 6 bases between the two ends. This CDR3 region has 11 residues. Germline CDR1 and CDR2: SGHDN and FVKESK. CDR3 sequence: CASSPGAEAFF. The CDR3 region has the DNA TGTGCCAGCAGCCCCGGGGCTGAAGCTTTCTTT.

This chain joins TRBV30 and TRBJ1-2; TRBD1 might be the D (5 bases). Trimming cost V 5 bases and J 8 bases, with 18 bases left between them. Germline loops: CDR1 GTSNPN, CDR2 SVGIG (reference sequence). The length of the CDR3 is 13 residues. The CDR3, as DNA: TGTGCCTGGTACAGCCGGGACTTCGGGGGCTACACCTTC. Translation: CAWYSRDFGGYTF.

As to this clone: The same CDR3 arises from other DNA sequences in this sample as well. The chain uses TRBV29-1 and TRBJ2-5, with unresolved D. Germline V gene sequence: CDR1 SQVTM, CDR2 ANQGSEA. V was cut by 4 bases and J by 1 base, with 1 base left in between. The CDR3 sequence is 10 residues long. The CDR3 reads CSVGQETQYF. The CDR3 nucleotides are TGCAGCGTTGGCCAAGAGACCCAGTACTTC.

The gene calls are TRBV2 and TRBJ2-7; TRBD2 agrees at 7 bases. The CDR3 extends over 15 amino acids. Germline CDR1 is SNHLY and CDR2 is FYNNEI. The ends lost 2 bases at V and 1 base at J; junction bases unmatched: 5. The CDR3 DNA reads as TGTGCCAGCAGTGAATTACTAGCGCGGTCCTACGAGCAGTACTTC. Translating gives CASSELLARSYEQYF. The entire variable domain, with the rest obtained from reference TRBV2 and TRBJ2-7, is as follows: EPEVTQTPSHQVTQMGQEVILRCVPISNHLYFYWYRQILGQKVEFLVSFYNNEISEKSEIFDDQFSVERPDGSNFTLKIRSTKLEDSAMYFCASSELLARSYEQYFGPGTRLTVT.

V is TRBV7-9 and J is TRBJ2-3, with a tentative D call TRBD2 (5 bases). Trimming took 5 bases from V and 0 from J, leaving 15 bases between them. This CDR3 spans 16 amino acids. Germline loops: CDR1 SEHNR, CDR2 FQNEAQ (reference sequence). CDR3 DNA: TGTGCCAGCAGCGCCACGGACTCACCTAGCACAGATACGCAGTATTTT. Its protein product is CASSATDSPSTDTQYF.

The chain carries TRBV7-8 and TRBJ1-5, with a tentative D call TRBD1 (5 bases). V was shortened by 5 bases and J by 9 bases, with 17 bases between the two germline ends. The germline CDR1 and CDR2 sequences are SGHVS and FQNEAQ. The CDR3 totals 14 residues. As DNA, the CDR3 is TGTGCCAGCAGCCCTAAGGTGGGGGGTCGGCCCCAGCATTTT. It yields the protein CASSPKVGGRPQHF.

Details on this clone: Distinct nucleotide sequences in the sample also encode this CDR3. The V and J genes are TRBV7-9 and TRBJ2-7; no clear D. Trimming took 5 bases from V and 4 from J, leaving 9 bases between them. The germline V gene encodes CDR1 SEHNR and CDR2 FQNEAQ (reference sequence). The CDR3 runs 12 residues. DNA for the CDR3: TGTGCCAGCAGCCCCTTAGGGTACGAGCAGTACTTC. Its translation is CASSPLGYEQYF.

CDR3 coding DNA: TGCAGCGTCCGCGGTGGGGGACACCTGAGCTCCTACGAGCAGTACTTC. This gives the protein CSVRGGGHLSSYEQYF. V gene TRBV29-1 combines with J gene TRBJ2-7; tentative D call: TRBD1 (6 bases). CDR1 is SQVTM and CDR2 is ANQGSEA in the germline V gene. The CDR3 loop spans 16 amino acids. The V gene lost 6 bases and the J gene lost 0 bases, with 21 bases spanning the gap.

The gene calls are TRBV27 and TRBJ2-7; no reliable D call. Germline lookup yields CDR1 MNHEY and CDR2 SMNVEV (reference sequence). The CDR3 has 15 residues. Trimming took off 8 bases at V and 2 bases at J, with 19 bases between the two ends. The DNA for the CDR3 is TGTGCCAGCTCCTTCGTGGCGGCCCCTCCCTACGAGCAGTACTTC. It encodes CASSFVAAPPYEQYF.

The gene calls are TRBV13 and TRBJ2-3; D unclear. Per germline, CDR1 PRHDT and CDR2 FYEKMQ (reference sequence). Trimming took off 6 bases at V and 6 bases at J, with 10 bases between the two ends. The length of the CDR3 is 12 residues. CDR3 loop: CASSPWVDTQYF. In DNA, the CDR3 is TGTGCCAGCAGTCCCTGGGTCGATACGCAGTATTTT.

The J gene is TRBJ1-1, the V gene TRBV7-2; TRBD1 agrees at 9 bases. CDR3 length: 14 residues. The germline V gene has CDR1 SGHTA and CDR2 FQGNSA. J gave up 3 bases and V 5 bases, and 4 bases lay outside the gene matches. Written as DNA, the CDR3 is TGTGCCAGCAGCAACACAGGGGGCGACACTGAAGCTTTCTTT. Amino acid sequence: CASSNTGGDTEAFF.

The J gene is TRBJ2-1, the V gene TRBV5-5; D call uncertain. The CDR3 is 18 amino acids. The V gene's germline CDR1 is SGHKS and CDR2 YYEKEE (reference sequence). The V gene lost 0 bases and the J gene lost 7 bases, with 23 bases spanning the gap. As DNA, the CDR3 is TGTGCCAGCAGCTTGGCCATCACAGCCTATCGGGTGAGGAATGAGCAGTTCTTC. This codes for CASSLAITAYRVRNEQFF. Full variable domain (outside the CDR3, taken from reference TRBV5-5 and TRBJ2-1): DAGVTQSPTHLIKTRGQQVTLRCSPISGHKSVSWYQQVLGQGPQFIFQYYEKEERGRGNFPDRFSARQFPNYSSELNVNALLLGDSALYLCASSLAITAYRVRNEQFFGPGTRLTVL.

Regarding this clone: In the same sample, other DNA sequences code for this CDR3. The genes are TRBV29-1 and TRBJ2-3; D is undetermined. The CDR3 extends over 12 amino acids. The germline V and J ends were trimmed by 0 bases and 4 bases, with 5 bases remaining between them. CDR1 and CDR2 (germline): SQVTM, ANQGSEA. The CDR3 region has the DNA TGCAGCGTTGAAGAACGGGCAGATACGCAGTATTTT. It specifies CSVEERADTQYF.